This T cell receptor beta chain was recorded in a study of T cells in Graves' hyperthyroidism and ophthalmopathy. The CDR3 regions of TCR beta were amplified from RNA transcripts. The HTBI primer set drove a first-round RT-PCR of the TCR CDR3. TCRdb called the multiplex PCR reads again in MiXCR, with one record for every CDR3 protein. Altogether roughly 300,000 distinct CDR3 sequences are present, about 20% being singletons, with the ten largest covering roughly 49%. Looked up from germline, CDR1 is KGHSH and CDR2 is LQKENI. Deletions cut 3 bases from V and 3 bases from J, with 12 bases between. This CDR3 comprises 14 residues. For this clonotype: A single base separates this from a much larger clone, so it may be a read error.

The sequenced sample was blood. This receptor was taken from a woman in her 50s with Graves' hyperthyroidism. The chain couples TRBV18 to TRBJ2-7, with D maybe TRBD2 (7 bases). CDR3 in amino acids: CASSPGGGFYEQYV. CDR3 DNA sequence: TGTGCCAGCTCACCTGGCGGGGGCTTCTACGAGCAGTACGTC.